One and the same sample provided the 28 T cell receptor beta chains below, sequenced in a study of tumor and adjacent non-tumor tissue in lung cancer. RNA was extracted from bulk tissue without any cell sorting. Three rounds of nested PCR, following a modified ARM-PCR protocol, produced the TCRbeta library. TCRdb independently ran MiXCR on the multiplex PCR reads; one entry per CDR3 protein. This repertoire shows 89,000 or so distinct CDR3 sequences, 61% found once; its top ten account for about 16%. The sample taken for sequencing was lung tumor tissue. These receptor sequences come from a man between 70 and 80 years old with non-small cell lung cancer.

About this clonotype itself: Compared with germline, one end of the junction differs, possibly owing to a read error. The rearrangement links TRBV11-1 to TRBJ2-5; D is possibly TRBD1 (5 bases). Germline assignment: CDR1 SGHAT and CDR2 FQDESV (reference sequence). The CDR3 is 14 amino acids. CDR3 protein: CDSTQGDPQESQYF. CDR3 sequence (DNA): TGTGACAGCACCCAGGGTGATCCACAAGAGAGCCAGTACTTC. Looking up the rest from reference TRBV11-1 and TRBJ2-5 gives the full variable domain: EAEVAQSPRYKITEKSQAVAFWCDPISGHATLYWYRQILGQGPELLVQFQDESVVDDSQLPKDRFSAERLKGVDSTLKIQPAELGDSAMYLCDSTQGDPQESQYFGPGTRLLVL.

V usage is TRBV11-1 and J usage is TRBJ2-5; 8 positions agree with TRBD1. Trimming at V came to 8 bases and at J to 10 bases, leaving 9 bases not matched to a gene. Looked up from germline, CDR1 is SGHAT and CDR2 is FQDESV (reference sequence). The CDR3 loop spans 12 amino acids. Here the CDR3 reads CASGGVGQGQYF. The CDR3 DNA follows: TGTGCCAGCGGCGGAGTTGGACAGGGCCAGTACTTC.

Remarks on this clonotype: With a much larger clone just one base away, this may be a read error. The chain recombines TRBV28 with TRBJ2-1; D tentatively reads TRBD1 or TRBD2 (5 bases each). Germline V gene data show CDR1 as MDHEN and CDR2 as SYDVKM. The CDR3 totals 14 residues. The CDR3 coding sequence is TGTGTCAGCCGACCCGGGACCCCCTCCGGTGAGCAGTTCTTC. It is translated as CVSRPGTPSGEQFF.

Concerning this clonotype itself: At one end the junction does not follow the germline gene, possibly because of a read error. The chain carries TRBV6-2 or TRBV6-3 and TRBJ2-1; TRBD2 matches 7 bases. CDR1 is MNHEY, CDR2 SVGEGT, per germline. The CDR3 is 16 amino acids. CDR3 DNA: TGTGCCAGCAGTTACTGGAGGGGAGGGATGTACAATGAGCAATTCTTC. Residues: CASSYWRGGMYNEQFF.

This clonotype has just a few counts. Given a much more abundant clone one base away, this may be a read error. The rearrangement uses TRBV10-3 and TRBJ2-7; 7 bases agree with TRBD2. Trimming removed 4 bases from V and 1 base from J; junction bases left unmatched: 4. Germline assignment: CDR1 ENHRY and CDR2 SYGVKD. The CDR3 has 14 amino acids. The CDR3 loop reads CAISGWGGSYEQYF. The CDR3 bases are TGTGCCATCAGTGGCTGGGGAGGGTCCTACGAGCAGTACTTC.

The sample holds many counts of this clonotype. The chain employs TRBV6-2 or TRBV6-3 and TRBJ2-7, with 11 nucleotides matching TRBD2. CDR3 size: 13 residues. Germline CDR1 MNHEY, CDR2 SVGEGT. Trimming at V came to 5 bases and at J to 7 bases, leaving 4 bases not matched to a gene. The CDR3 loop is CASSTRLAGEQYF. DNA of the CDR3: TGTGCCAGCAGTACGAGACTAGCGGGAGAGCAGTACTTC.

This clonotype was counted ten times or more. The chain joins TRBV29-1 to TRBJ1-4; TRBD1 matches at 12 bases. V lost 5 bases to trimming and J lost 11 bases; unmatched junction nucleotides: 9. The V gene's germline CDR1 is SQVTM and CDR2 ANQGSEA. The CDR3 consists of 14 residues. The CDR3, as DNA: TGCAGCGTTTCGGGGACAGGGGGCAAAGAGAAACTGTTTTTT. Translation gives CSVSGTGGKEKLFF.

For this clonotype: This may be a read error, as it is one base from a much larger clone. The V call is TRBV28, the J call TRBJ1-1; D possibly corresponds to TRBD1 (5 bases). Per the germline V gene, CDR1 is MDHEN and CDR2 is SYDVKM. The CDR3 is 11 amino acids. The V end lost 6 bases, the J end lost 7 bases, and 9 bases lay between the germline ends. The CDR3 DNA follows: TGTGCCAGCAGGGGACGACATGAAGCTTTCTTT. It yields the protein CASRGRHEAFF.

In regard to this clonotype: It is likely a read error, because the conserved phenylalanine at the end of the CDR3 is missing. The CDR3 region is CASRDARGNKGIQYL. CDR3 DNA: TGTGCCAGCAGGGACGCCCGGGGAAACAAAGGGATCCAGTACCTC. The chain joins TRBV6-2 or TRBV6-3 to TRBJ2-5, with D perhaps matching TRBD2 (5 bases). The CDR3 loop spans 15 amino acids. Looked up from germline, CDR1 is MNHEY and CDR2 is SVGEGT. Trimming left V 6 bases short and J 10 bases short, with 24 bases between.

The rearrangement joins TRBV5-1 to TRBJ2-3; TRBD1 might be the D (6 bases). This CDR3 contains 14 residues. Germline V lookup: CDR1 SGHRS, CDR2 YFSETQ. V lost 3 bases to trimming and J lost 1 base, with 9 bases between them. CDR3 protein: CASSSWTGTDTQYF. CDR3 nucleotides: TGCGCCAGCAGCTCATGGACAGGCACAGATACGCAGTATTTT. Filled out from reference TRBV5-1 and TRBJ2-3, the complete variable domain reads KAGVTQTPRYLIKTRGQQVTLSCSPISGHRSVSWYQQTPGQGLQFLFEYFSETQRNKGNFPGRFSGRQFSNSRSEMNVSTLELGDSALYLCASSSWTGTDTQYFGPGTRLTVL.

Details on this clonotype: A single base separates this from a much larger clone, so it may be a read error. This chain uses TRBV6-1 with TRBJ1-6; possibly TRBD1 for D (5 bases). Germline V gene sequence: CDR1 MNHNS, CDR2 SASEGT. CDR3 length: 14 residues. The CDR3 region has the DNA TGTGCCAGCAGTCTAAATCCAGGGAGCTCACCCATCCACTTT. This encodes CASSLNPGSSPIHF.

The CDR3: CASSGQTGDIQYF. The CDR3 nucleotides read TGTGCCAGCAGTGGACAGACCGGGGACATTCAGTACTTC. V usage is TRBV2 and J usage is TRBJ2-4, with D perhaps matching TRBD1 or TRBD2 (5 bases each). Per germline, CDR1 SNHLY and CDR2 FYNNEI. The CDR3 is made up of 13 amino acids. Trimming removed 4 bases from V and 8 bases from J, with 12 bases in between.

This clonotype showed up just a few times. V usage is TRBV28 and J usage is TRBJ2-2; 7 nucleotides line up with TRBD2. Trimming removed 7 bases from V and 8 bases from J; junction bases left unmatched: 7. This CDR3 has 13 amino acids. Germline V gives CDR1 MDHEN, CDR2 SYDVKM. The DNA for the CDR3 is TGTGCCAGCAACTCGGGAGGCCTAGGGGAGCTGTTTTTT. This gives the protein CASNSGGLGELFF.

Concerning this clonotype: One base away lies a much larger clone, so this may be a sequencing read error. The V call is TRBV5-1, the J call TRBJ2-4; 16 nucleotides match TRBD2. The CDR3 runs to 18 residues. From germline, CDR1 is SGHRS and CDR2 YFSETQ. The CDR3 loop is CASSKGTSGGVANNIQYF. CDR3 sequence (DNA): TGCGCCAGCAGCAAAGGGACTAGCGGGGGGGTAGCCAATAACATTCAGTACTTC.

The rearrangement links TRBV10-2 to TRBJ2-3; D unresolved. CDR1 WSHSY and CDR2 SAAADI come from the germline V gene. V was trimmed by 7 bases and J by 1 base, leaving 9 bases between them. The CDR3 sequence is 13 residues long. The CDR3 protein is CASTKSRTDTQYF. The CDR3 DNA follows: TGCGCCAGCACGAAGTCGCGCACAGATACGCAGTATTTT.

On this clonotype itself: Its ends do not fully match the called genes, so a read error is possible. The chain recombines TRBV12-3 or TRBV12-4 with TRBJ2-2, with a possible D match to TRBD1 (6 bases). The CDR3 loop spans 15 amino acids. DNA of the CDR3: TGTACCAGCGGTTTAGGGGGACCGAACACAGGGGAGCTGTTTTTT. This translates into CTSGLGGPNTGELFF.

For this clonotype: As the CDR3 is not closed by the conserved phenylalanine or tryptophan, this likely results from a read error. The DNA is omitted, as the CDR3 cannot be located on it reliably, and the CDR3 follows TCRdb's listing. The V gene is TRBV11-2, the J gene TRBJ2-4; TRBD1 is the table's D call and was not checked against the DNA. The CDR3 sequence runs 16 residues, both termini included. CDR1 and CDR2 from the germline V gene are SGHAT and FQNNGV. CDR3 amino acids: CACSLRQGLAKNIQYL.

Of note for this clonotype: One end of the junction fails to match germline, which may point to a read error. This chain links TRBV6-5 with TRBJ1-1, with D perhaps matching TRBD1 (6 bases). The CDR3 is 16 amino acids. CDR1 is MNHEY, CDR2 SVGAGI, per germline. In DNA form, the CDR3 reads TGTGCCAGCAGCCGCCGGGGGCGGGCTAAGAACACTGAAGCTTCCTTT. It encodes CASSRRGRAKNTEASF.

This clonotype came up a few times. With a much larger clone just one base away, this may be a read error. V and J are TRBV10-3 and TRBJ2-7, with a tentative D call TRBD1 (6 bases). The V end lost 7 bases, the J end lost 1 base, and 17 bases lay between the germline ends. The CDR3 is made up of 15 amino acids. Per the germline V gene, CDR1 is ENHRY and CDR2 is SYGVKD. This CDR3 is CAINKDRTSSYEQYF. The CDR3 bases are TGTGCCATCAACAAAGACAGGACCTCGTCCTACGAGCAGTACTTC.

The table lists this clonotype with many counts. The chain links TRBV6-1 to TRBJ2-7; D possibly corresponds to TRBD2 (5 bases). The CDR3 length is 11 residues. Germline loops: CDR1 MNHNS, CDR2 SASEGT. V was shortened by 9 bases and J by 4 bases, with 10 bases between the two germline ends. The CDR3 bases are TGTGCCAGTCAGGCGGGTTACGAGCAGTACTTC. Translation gives CASQAGYEQYF.

This sequence joins TRBV11-1 and TRBJ2-5; D is possibly TRBD2 (5 bases). With 7 bases removed from V and 5 bases from J, the gap between germline ends came to 20 bases. In germline, CDR1 is SGHAT, CDR2 FQDESV (reference sequence). There are 15 residues in the CDR3. CDR3 nucleotides: TGTGCCAGCAACCCCCGGGATATGGCTTTTGAGACCCAGTACTTC. Protein: CASNPRDMAFETQYF.

Worth noting for this clonotype: A much bigger clone sits one base away, suggesting this may be a read error. V is TRBV7-8 and J is TRBJ1-2; 8 bases match TRBD1. The ends lost 5 bases at V and 13 bases at J; junction bases unmatched: 15. Germline loops: CDR1 SGHVS, CDR2 FQNEAQ. This CDR3 comprises 14 residues. The CDR3 DNA follows: TGTGCCAGCAGCACTAGCCTCGGACAGGGAAGCTGCACCTTC. Translating gives CASSTSLGQGSCTF.

As to this clonotype: Relative to the germline gene, one junction end is altered; a read error may explain this. CDR3 residues: CVSSPGGGETQYF. The CDR3 nucleotides read TGTGTCAGCAGTCCCGGCGGAGGGGAGACCCAGTACTTC. The chain recombines TRBV5-5 with TRBJ2-5; D perhaps matches TRBD2 (6 bases). The CDR3 sequence is 13 residues long. Germline V gene lookup returns CDR1 SGHKS and CDR2 YYEKEE (reference sequence).

On this clonotype: One end of the junction fails to match germline, which may point to a read error. The chain joins TRBV4-1 to TRBJ2-5; the D gene is possibly TRBD1 (6 bases). The CDR3 is 15 amino acids. Per germline, CDR1 MGHRA and CDR2 YSYEKL. The CDR3 is CASTQDRDTPAAQYF. As DNA, the CDR3 is TGCGCCAGCACCCAAGACCGGGACACTCCCGCGGCCCAGTACTTC.

The chain employs TRBV11-2 and TRBJ2-1, with D hard to call. The CDR3 loop spans 11 amino acids. V was clipped by 7 bases and J by 8 bases, with 9 bases between them. Per germline, CDR1 SGHAT and CDR2 FQNNGV. CDR3 sequence (DNA): TGTGCCAGCAACGAGGTCCATGAGCAGTTCTTC. It translates to CASNEVHEQFF. The full variable domain, in which reference TRBV11-2 and TRBJ2-1 provide the parts outside the CDR3, is EAGVAQSPRYKIIEKRQSVAFWCNPISGHATLYWYQQILGQGPKLLIQFQNNGVVDDSQLPKDRFSAERLKGVDSTLKIQPAKLEDSAVYLCASNEVHEQFFGPGTRLTVL.

This clonotype was seen only once. A much larger clone differs from this one at a single base, so this may be a read error. This sequence joins TRBV5-6 and TRBJ1-1; 7 positions match TRBD1. CDR3 length equals 15 residues. Germline V lookup: CDR1 SGHDT, CDR2 YYEEEE. V was clipped by 5 bases and J by 3 bases; unmatched bases: 10. Here the CDR3 DNA reads TGTGCCAGCAGAGGGGGCGAGGACGGGTACACTGAAGCTTTCTTT. Translation gives CASRGGEDGYTEAFF.

As regards this clonotype: It may be a read error: a sequence one base away is much more abundant. The CDR3 DNA reads as TGTGCCAGCAGTTACGGAAGTCGAAATAGCAATCAGCCCCGGCATTTT. Translating gives CASSYGSRNSNQPRHF. This chain uses TRBV6-6 with TRBJ1-5; D is uncertain. This CDR3 has 16 residues. Germline V gene sequence: CDR1 MNHNY, CDR2 SVGAGI (reference sequence).

Remarks on this clonotype: An end of the junction does not agree with germline; a read error may underlie this. The V and J genes are TRBV10-1 and TRBJ2-1; D may be TRBD2 (5 bases). This CDR3 has 14 residues. Germline assignment: CDR1 WNHNN and CDR2 SYGVQD (reference sequence). CDR3 loop: CVSSYSRRKGEQFF. The CDR3 region has the DNA TGCGTCAGCAGTTATAGCAGGAGGAAGGGTGAGCAGTTCTTC.